The rows below give T cell receptor beta chains drawn from one sample of a study of vaccination effects on CD4 cells after COVID-19. Clones were sequenced by immunoSEQ multiplex PCR, and TCRdb holds only the in-frame ones, with some missing. Of roughly 63,000 clones in the sample, about 80% were seen once. These receptors lack a known antigen. The sequencing here drew on CD4+ T cells from PBMCs cultured with SARS-CoV-2 spike peptides, taken before COVID-19 vaccination. These receptors were collected from a human donor who received a COVID-19 vaccine. Both conserved end residues are part of each CDR3. The D gene is left open where the match is weak. Clone sizes are given selectively: once, few, many, or a class where the clone is expanded.

TRBJ2-2 . TRBV24-1 . 16 CATSGKGETNTGELFF TGTGCCACCAGTGGGAAGGGAGAGACGAACACCGGGGAGCTGTTTTTT
TRBJ2-1 . TRBV11-1 . 16 CASTERRGGVYNEQFF TGTGCCAGCACCGAAAGGAGGGGGGGGGTATACAATGAGCAGTTCTTC
TRBJ1-5 . TRBV6-5 . 14 CASSLRESGQPQHF TGTGCCAGCAGTCTGAGAGAGTCCGGGCAGCCCCAGCATTTT
TRBJ2-1 once TRBV24-1 TRBD1 18 CATSDPQGALGQLDEQFF TGTGCCACCAGTGATCCGCAGGGGGCTTTGGGTCAATTGGATGAGCAGTTCTTC
TRBJ1-2 . TRBV7-2 . 12 CASSPQALGYTF TGTGCCAGCAGCCCACAGGCGCTTGGCTACACCTTC
TRBJ2-2 . TRBV18 TRBD2 14 CASSPGLVAGELFF TGTGCCAGCTCACCGGGACTAGTGGCCGGGGAGCTGTTTTTT
TRBJ2-3 once TRBV29-1 . 15 CSVAGTPESTDTQYF TGCAGCGTCGCCGGGACCCCCGAAAGCACAGATACGCAGTATTTT
TRBJ2-6 . TRBV6-4 . 16 CASSDHLRSGANVLTF TGTGCCAGCAGTGACCACCTCCGCTCTGGGGCCAACGTCCTGACTTTC
TRBJ2-2 . TRBV6-2/TRBV6-3 TRBD1 16 CASSYARGLDTGELFF TGTGCCAGCAGTTACGCTAGGGGGCTAGACACCGGGGAGCTGTTTTTT
TRBJ2-5 . TRBV19 TRBD1 15 CASSMGTANVGTQYF TGTGCCAGTAGTATGGGGACAGCAAACGTGGGGACCCAGTACTTC
TRBJ1-6 few TRBV9 TRBD1 15 CASSPVTGGGSPLHF TGTGCCAGCAGCCCCGTTACAGGGGGTGGCTCACCCCTCCACTTT
TRBJ2-3 . TRBV6-6 . 14 CASSYLTSPDTQYF TGTGCCAGCAGTTATTTGACCAGCCCAGATACGCAGTATTTT
TRBJ1-2 . TRBV10-3 . 15 CAISEPGGAYYGYTF TGTGCCATCAGTGAGCCGGGGGGCGCTTACTATGGCTACACCTTC
TRBJ2-5 . TRBV4-1 TRBD1 16 CASSPRGTAYQETQYF TGCGCCAGCAGCCCGAGGGGGACAGCCTACCAAGAGACCCAGTACTTC
TRBJ1-1 . TRBV9 . 13 CASSVVWGSEAFF TGTGCCAGCAGCGTAGTTTGGGGTAGTGAAGCTTTCTTT
TRBJ1-4 . TRBV6-5 . 15 CASSYRGATNEKLFF TGTGCCAGCAGTTACAGGGGGGCAACTAATGAAAAACTGTTTTTT
TRBJ1-3 . TRBV19 . 15 CASSRQVYSGNTIYF TGTGCCAGTAGTAGACAGGTTTACTCTGGAAACACCATATATTTT
TRBJ1-5 . TRBV27 . 13 CASSKNSNQPQHF TGTGCCAGCAGCAAAAATAGCAATCAGCCCCAGCATTTT
TRBJ2-3 once TRBV11-2 . 13 CASSFSWTDTQYF TGTGCCAGCAGCTTTTCGTGGACAGATACGCAGTATTTT
TRBJ2-6 . TRBV7-3 . 15 CASSFQGSGANVLTF TGTGCCAGCAGCTTCCAGGGGTCCGGGGCCAACGTCCTGACTTTC
TRBJ2-5 . TRBV6-6 TRBD2 17 CASRRLNERGAKETQYF TGTGCCAGCAGACGACTAAACGAGCGGGGGGCCAAAGAGACCCAGTACTTC
TRBJ1-1 . TRBV7-9 . 14 CASSLAAENTEAFF TGTGCCAGCAGCTTAGCGGCAGAGAACACTGAAGCTTTCTTT
TRBJ1-1 . TRBV5-6 . 14 CASSLFNRNTEAFF TGTGCCAGCAGCTTGTTTAACAGAAACACTGAAGCTTTCTTT
TRBJ2-1 . TRBV27 TRBD2 14 CASSFWGGDNEQFF TGTGCCAGCAGTTTCTGGGGGGGGGACAATGAGCAGTTCTTC
TRBJ2-1 . TRBV6-1 TRBD2 15 CASSDRLALNNEQFF TGTGCCAGCAGTGATCGACTAGCTCTGAACAATGAGCAGTTCTTC
TRBJ1-1 . TRBV27 . 15 CASKTVRRGYTEAFF TGTGCCAGCAAAACTGTGCGGCGGGGGTACACTGAAGCTTTCTTT
TRBJ1-5 . TRBV7-2 . 15 CASSLGSGGYQPQHF TGTGCCAGCAGCTTAGGTTCGGGGGGGTATCAGCCCCAGCATTTT
TRBJ2-2 . TRBV24-1 TRBD1 17 CATSESPGGLNTGELFF TGTGCCACCAGTGAGTCCCCAGGGGGCCTGAACACCGGGGAGCTGTTTTTT
TRBJ1-1 . TRBV3-1/TRBV3-2 . 15 CASSHRARMNTEAFF TGTGCCAGCAGCCATCGGGCCAGAATGAACACTGAAGCTTTCTTT